These 9 T cell receptor beta chains were sequenced from one sample in a study of CD8+ T cells in alopecia areata. Isolated RNA was reverse transcribed into cDNA used as the sequencing template. Assay: immunoSEQ multiplex PCR; the TCRdb copy retains only in-frame clones and omits some. This table has 170,000 or so clones, about 53% appearing once. This sample's treatment: oral pan-JAK inhibitor, 5-10 mg twice daily. Here the sequenced sample was CD8+ T cells sorted from blood, taken at week 24, from a patient treated with tofacitinib. Receptor source: a human donor with alopecia areata.

The chain employs TRBV27 and TRBJ2-1; TRBD2 aligns across 10 bases. CDR1 MNHEY and CDR2 SMNVEV come from the germline V gene (reference sequence). The length of the CDR3 is 15 residues. The V gene end was trimmed by 6 bases and the J gene end by 8 bases; junction bases not matched to a gene: 10. CDR3 in amino acids: CASSPTAGGRYEQFF. In DNA form, the CDR3 reads TGTGCCAGCAGCCCCACAGCGGGGGGGCGGTATGAGCAGTTCTTC.

The rearrangement links TRBV4-3 to TRBJ1-6; 7 bases match TRBD1. The CDR3 consists of 15 residues. CDR1 and CDR2 (germline): LGHNA, YSLEER. After removal of 3 bases from V and 6 bases from J, the junction contained 5 bases not matched to a gene. CDR3 region: CASSHLTGSNSPLHF. CDR3 bases: TGCGCCAGCAGCCATTTGACAGGGAGTAATTCACCCCTCCACTTT.

A note on this clone: Other DNA sequences in this specimen translate into the identical CDR3. This rearrangement joins TRBV4-3 to TRBJ1-2; the match to TRBD1 covers 7 bases. The trim removed 0 bases at V and 8 bases at J, leaving 6 bases unmatched. The CDR3 spans 14 residues. Germline V gene data show CDR1 as LGHNA and CDR2 as YSLEER. CDR3 amino acids: CASSQDRGGRGYTF. The CDR3 nucleotides read TGCGCCAGCAGCCAAGATCGAGGGGGCCGGGGCTACACCTTC.

This clone was observed a handful of times. V is TRBV27 and J is TRBJ2-6; a weak D match, TRBD1 (5 bases). The CDR3 covers 15 residues. Trimming left V 5 bases short and J 0 bases short, with 8 bases between. Germline assignment: CDR1 MNHEY and CDR2 SMNVEV (reference sequence). CDR3: CASSDSSSGANVLTF. The CDR3 DNA sequence: TGTGCCAGCAGTGACAGCAGCTCTGGGGCCAACGTCCTGACTTTC.

This chain links TRBV12-5 with TRBJ2-5, with D hard to call. The CDR3 contains 16 residues. Germline loops: CDR1 LGHNT, CDR2 FRNRAP. Trimming cost V 4 bases and J 5 bases, with 20 bases left between them. Here the CDR3 reads CASGSTQHKMQETQYF. Written as DNA, the CDR3 is TGTGCTAGTGGTTCAACTCAACACAAGATGCAGGAGACCCAGTACTTC.

This clone came up a few times. The chain combines TRBV11-2 with TRBJ2-2, with no clear D. The CDR3 sequence is 13 residues long. Germline V gene sequence: CDR1 SGHAT, CDR2 FQNNGV. V shed 0 bases and J shed 2 bases, with 1 base lying between them. The CDR3 nucleotides are TGTGCCAGCAGCTTAGATAACACCGGGGAGCTGTTTTTT. It codes for CASSLDNTGELFF.

This clone was seen a handful of times. The genes are TRBV4-3 and TRBJ1-2, with 8 bases identical to TRBD1. This CDR3 contains 18 residues. Per the germline V gene, CDR1 is LGHNA and CDR2 is YSLEER. J lost 0 bases, V lost 2 bases, and 11 bases had no gene match. The CDR3: CASSQTYRDRRSNYGYTF. The CDR3 DNA is TGCGCCAGCAGCCAAACTTACCGGGACAGGCGATCTAACTATGGCTACACCTTC.

The V call is TRBV19, the J call TRBJ2-7; D is undetermined. V dropped 5 bases and J dropped 0 bases, with 14 bases sitting between them. The CDR3 is made up of 15 amino acids. The germline CDR1 and CDR2 sequences are LNHDA and SQIVND (reference sequence). The CDR3 sequence: CASSPEGGSSYEQYF. CDR3 DNA: TGTGCCAGTAGTCCAGAAGGCGGCAGCTCCTACGAGCAGTACTTC.

This rearrangement joins TRBV2 to TRBJ2-7; no firm D call. From germline, CDR1 is SNHLY and CDR2 FYNNEI. The length of the CDR3 is 14 residues. V lost 6 bases and J lost 2, with 14 bases in between. The CDR3 nucleotides are TGTGCCAGCAGCGATTCGGACGGCACCTACGAGCAGTACTTC. Its translation is CASSDSDGTYEQYF.